The T cell receptor (beta chain) under discussion was sequenced for a study of cytomegalovirus exposure and HLA in healthy donors. Study-wide results and limits: By a later analysis, the bulk of CMV-associated TCR beta chains appeared HLA-restricted. TCR beta sequences reportedly predicted most subjects' HLA-A and HLA-B alleles accurately. One variant, a missense change in DCLRE1C, was linked in a later analysis to TCR beta V- and J-gene trimming.

Note on this clone: What it binds is unknown.

The CDR3 runs to 13 residues. In germline, CDR1 is MNHNS, CDR2 SASEGT. Trimming left V 4 bases short and J 5 bases short, with 11 bases between. The PCR employed 60 Vbeta primers together with 13 Jbeta primers. The method was immunoSEQ multiplex PCR; TCRdb's version includes in-frame clones alone and lacks a portion of them. The sample consists of over 150,000 clones, 80% to 85% of them appearing once. The receptor comes from a woman aged 50 to 65 in good health and CMV-seropositive. The rearrangement joins TRBV6-1 to TRBJ1-1; D is possibly TRBD1 (5 bases). The material sequenced was PBMCs. CDR3 amino acids: CASSGPGSTEAFF. The CDR3 bases are TGTGCCAGCAGTGGCCCAGGGTCTACTGAAGCTTTCTTT.